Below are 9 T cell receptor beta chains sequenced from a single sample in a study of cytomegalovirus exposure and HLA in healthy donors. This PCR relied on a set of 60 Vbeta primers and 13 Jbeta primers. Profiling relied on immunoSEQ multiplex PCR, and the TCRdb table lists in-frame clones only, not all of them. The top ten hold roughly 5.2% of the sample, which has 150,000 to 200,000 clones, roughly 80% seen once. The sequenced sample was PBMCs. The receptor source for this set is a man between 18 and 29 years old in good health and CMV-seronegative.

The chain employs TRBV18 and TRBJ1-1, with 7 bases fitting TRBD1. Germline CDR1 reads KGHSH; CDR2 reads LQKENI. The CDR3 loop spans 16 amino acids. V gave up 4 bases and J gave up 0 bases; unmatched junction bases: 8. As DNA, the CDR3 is TGTGCCAGCTCACAGGGACAGACTGTGCTGAACACTGAAGCTTTCTTT. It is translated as CASSQGQTVLNTEAFF.

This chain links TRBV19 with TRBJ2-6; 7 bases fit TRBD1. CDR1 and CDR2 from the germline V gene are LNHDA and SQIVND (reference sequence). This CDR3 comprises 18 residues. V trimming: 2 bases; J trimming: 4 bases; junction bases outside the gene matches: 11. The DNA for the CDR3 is TGTGCCAGTAGTATAACACCGACAGGGCTCGGAGGGGCCAACGTCCTGACTTTC. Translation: CASSITPTGLGGANVLTF.

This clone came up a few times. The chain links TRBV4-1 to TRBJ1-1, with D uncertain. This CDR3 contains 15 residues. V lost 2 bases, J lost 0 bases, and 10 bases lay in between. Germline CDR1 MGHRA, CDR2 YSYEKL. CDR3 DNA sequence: TGCGCCAGCAGCCAATTAGTAGGAGTGAACACTGAAGCTTTCTTT. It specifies CASSQLVGVNTEAFF.

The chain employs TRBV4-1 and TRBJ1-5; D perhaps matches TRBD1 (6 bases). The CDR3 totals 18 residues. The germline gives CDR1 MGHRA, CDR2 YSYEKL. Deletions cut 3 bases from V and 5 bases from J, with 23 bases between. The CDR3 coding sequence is TGCGCCAGCAGCCAGTCTCTGCTACAGGGTGGGGATTATCAGCCCCAGCATTTT. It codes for CASSQSLLQGGDYQPQHF.

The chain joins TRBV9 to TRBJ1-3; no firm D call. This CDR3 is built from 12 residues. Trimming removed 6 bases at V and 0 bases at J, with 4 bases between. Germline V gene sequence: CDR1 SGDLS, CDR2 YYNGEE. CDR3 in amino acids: CASTSSGNTIYF. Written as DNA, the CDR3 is TGTGCCAGCACCTCCTCTGGAAACACCATATATTTT.

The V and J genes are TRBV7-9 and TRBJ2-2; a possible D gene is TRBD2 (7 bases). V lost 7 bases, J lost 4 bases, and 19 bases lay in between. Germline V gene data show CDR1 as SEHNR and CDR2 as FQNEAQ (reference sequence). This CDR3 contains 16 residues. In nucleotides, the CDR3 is TGTGCCAGCAACCCCCCGGAAGGGGGGGGCACCGGGGAGCTGTTTTTT. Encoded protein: CASNPPEGGGTGELFF.

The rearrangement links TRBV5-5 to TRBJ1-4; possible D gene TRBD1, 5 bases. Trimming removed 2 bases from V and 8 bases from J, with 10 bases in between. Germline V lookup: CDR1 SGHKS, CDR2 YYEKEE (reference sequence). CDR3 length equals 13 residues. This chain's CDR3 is CASSFGQNEKLFF. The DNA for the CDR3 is TGTGCCAGCAGCTTTGGACAAAACGAAAAACTGTTTTTT.

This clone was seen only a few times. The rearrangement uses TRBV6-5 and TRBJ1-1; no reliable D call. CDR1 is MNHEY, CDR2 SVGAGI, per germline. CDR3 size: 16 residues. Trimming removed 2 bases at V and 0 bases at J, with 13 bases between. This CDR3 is CASSYRIVGMNTEAFF. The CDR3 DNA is TGTGCCAGCAGTTACAGGATTGTGGGCATGAACACTGAAGCTTTCTTT.

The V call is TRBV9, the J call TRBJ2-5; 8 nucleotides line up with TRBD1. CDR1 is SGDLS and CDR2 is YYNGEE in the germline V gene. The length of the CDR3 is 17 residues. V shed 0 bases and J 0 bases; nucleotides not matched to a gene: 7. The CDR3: CASSVAQGAAYQETQYF. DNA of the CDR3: TGTGCCAGCAGCGTAGCTCAGGGGGCAGCGTACCAAGAGACCCAGTACTTC.